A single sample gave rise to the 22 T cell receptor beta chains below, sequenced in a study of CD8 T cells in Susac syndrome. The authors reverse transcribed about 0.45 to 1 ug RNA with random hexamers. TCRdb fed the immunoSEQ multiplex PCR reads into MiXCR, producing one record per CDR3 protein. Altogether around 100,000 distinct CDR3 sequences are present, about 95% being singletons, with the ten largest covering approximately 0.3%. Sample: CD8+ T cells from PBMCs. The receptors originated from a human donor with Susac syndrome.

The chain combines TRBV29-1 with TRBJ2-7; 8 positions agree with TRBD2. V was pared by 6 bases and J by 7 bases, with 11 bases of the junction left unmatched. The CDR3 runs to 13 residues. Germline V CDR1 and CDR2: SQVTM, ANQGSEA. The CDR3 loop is CSVLKREKEEQYF. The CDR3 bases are TGCAGCGTCCTTAAGCGGGAGAAAGAAGAGCAGTACTTC.

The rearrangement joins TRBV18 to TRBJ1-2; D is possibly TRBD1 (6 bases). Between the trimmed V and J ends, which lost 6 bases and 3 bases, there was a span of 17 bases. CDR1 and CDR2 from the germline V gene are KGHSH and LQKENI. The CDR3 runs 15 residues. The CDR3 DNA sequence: TGTGCCAGCTCTCCCATAGGACAGAGCGACTATGGCTACACCTTC. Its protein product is CASSPIGQSDYGYTF.

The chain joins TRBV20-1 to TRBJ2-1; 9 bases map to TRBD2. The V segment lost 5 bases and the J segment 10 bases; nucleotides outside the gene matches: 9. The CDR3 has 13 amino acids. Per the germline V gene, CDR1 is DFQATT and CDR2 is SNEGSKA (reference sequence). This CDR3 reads CSASPGLAQEQFF. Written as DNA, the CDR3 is TGCAGTGCTTCACCGGGACTAGCCCAGGAGCAGTTCTTC.

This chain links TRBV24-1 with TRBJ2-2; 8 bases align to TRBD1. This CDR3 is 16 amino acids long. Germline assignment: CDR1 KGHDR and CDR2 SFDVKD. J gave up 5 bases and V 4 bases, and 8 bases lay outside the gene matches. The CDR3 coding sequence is TGTGCCACCAGTGACCAGGACAGGGTTGAAACCGGGGAGCTGTTTTTT. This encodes CATSDQDRVETGELFF.

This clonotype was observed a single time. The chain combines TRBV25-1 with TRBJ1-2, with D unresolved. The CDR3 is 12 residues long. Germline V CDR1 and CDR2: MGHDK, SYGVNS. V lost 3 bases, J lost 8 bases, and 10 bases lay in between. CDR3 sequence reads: CASSDSGWGYTF. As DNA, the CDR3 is TGTGCCAGCAGTGATTCCGGCTGGGGCTACACCTTC.

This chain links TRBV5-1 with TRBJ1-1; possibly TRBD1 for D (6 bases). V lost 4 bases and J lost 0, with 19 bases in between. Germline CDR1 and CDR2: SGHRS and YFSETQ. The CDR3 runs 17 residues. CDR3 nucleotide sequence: TGCGCCAGCAGCCCCGGCCAGGGGTGGTCCCTGAACACTGAAGCTTTCTTT. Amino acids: CASSPGQGWSLNTEAFF.

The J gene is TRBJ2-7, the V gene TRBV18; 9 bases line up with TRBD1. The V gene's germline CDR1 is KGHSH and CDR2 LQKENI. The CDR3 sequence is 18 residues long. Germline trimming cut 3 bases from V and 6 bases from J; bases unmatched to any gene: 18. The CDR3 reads CASSPYSPRGTGPAEQYF. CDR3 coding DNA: TGTGCCAGCTCACCGTACTCACCTAGGGGGACAGGGCCTGCCGAGCAGTACTTC. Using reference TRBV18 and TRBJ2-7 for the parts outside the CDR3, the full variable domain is NAGVMQNPRHLVRRRGQEARLRCSPMKGHSHVYWYRQLPEEGLKFMVYLQKENIIDESGMPKERFSAEFPKEGPSILRIQQVVRGDSAAYFCASSPYSPRGTGPAEQYFGPGTRLTVT.

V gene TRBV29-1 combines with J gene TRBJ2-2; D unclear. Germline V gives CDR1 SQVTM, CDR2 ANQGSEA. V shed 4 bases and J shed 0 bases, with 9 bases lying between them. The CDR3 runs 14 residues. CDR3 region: CSVGGGANTGELFF. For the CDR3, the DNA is TGCAGCGTTGGCGGCGGAGCGAACACCGGGGAGCTGTTTTTT.

CDR3 bases: TGCAGTGCTAGAGGAAAGCGGGAGGGCCTCAATGAGCAGTTCTTC. Amino acids: CSARGKREGLNEQFF. The chain couples TRBV20-1 to TRBJ2-1; TRBD2 matches at 10 bases. Germline trimming cut 1 base from V and 6 bases from J; bases unmatched to any gene: 6. Germline CDR1 DFQATT, CDR2 SNEGSKA (reference sequence). The CDR3 consists of 15 residues.

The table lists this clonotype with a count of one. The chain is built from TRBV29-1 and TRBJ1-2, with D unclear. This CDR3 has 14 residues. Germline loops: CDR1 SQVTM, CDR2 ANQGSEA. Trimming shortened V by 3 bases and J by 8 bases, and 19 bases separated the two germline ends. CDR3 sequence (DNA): TGCAGCGTTGAGTACGGCGTGTCCGGGCGGGGCTACACCTTC. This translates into CSVEYGVSGRGYTF.

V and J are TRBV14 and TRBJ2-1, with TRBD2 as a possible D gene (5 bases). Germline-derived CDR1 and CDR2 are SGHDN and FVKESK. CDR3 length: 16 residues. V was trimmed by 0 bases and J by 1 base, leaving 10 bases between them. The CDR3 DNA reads TGTGCCAGCAGCCAAGATTACAGCGGTTCCTACAATGAGCAGTTCTTC. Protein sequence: CASSQDYSGSYNEQFF.

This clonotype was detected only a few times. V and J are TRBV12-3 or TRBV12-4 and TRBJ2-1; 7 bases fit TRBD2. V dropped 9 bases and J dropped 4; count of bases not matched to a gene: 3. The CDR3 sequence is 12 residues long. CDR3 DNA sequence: TGTGCCAGTTCAGCGGGGTACAATGAGCAGTTCTTC. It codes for CASSAGYNEQFF.

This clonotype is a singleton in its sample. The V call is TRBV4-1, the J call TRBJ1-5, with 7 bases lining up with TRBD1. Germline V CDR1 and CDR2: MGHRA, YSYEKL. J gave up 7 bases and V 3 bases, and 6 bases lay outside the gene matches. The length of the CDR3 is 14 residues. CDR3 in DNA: TGCGCCAGCAGCCACGACAGGGCTAAACAGCCCCAGCATTTT. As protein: CASSHDRAKQPQHF.

The CDR3 protein is CASSQSLSGHYEQYF. The CDR3 DNA sequence: TGCGCCAGCAGCCAGTCCTTGTCAGGTCACTACGAGCAGTACTTC. This chain connects TRBV4-1 to TRBJ2-7; D remains unclear. The CDR3 extends over 15 amino acids. V was pared by 3 bases and J by 3 bases, with 15 bases between. Germline V lookup: CDR1 MGHRA, CDR2 YSYEKL.

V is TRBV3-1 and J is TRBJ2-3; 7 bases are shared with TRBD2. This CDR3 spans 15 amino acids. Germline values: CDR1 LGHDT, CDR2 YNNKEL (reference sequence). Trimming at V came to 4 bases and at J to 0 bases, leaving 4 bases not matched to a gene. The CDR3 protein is CASSPREASTDTQYF. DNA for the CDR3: TGTGCCAGCAGCCCCCGGGAGGCTAGCACAGATACGCAGTATTTT.

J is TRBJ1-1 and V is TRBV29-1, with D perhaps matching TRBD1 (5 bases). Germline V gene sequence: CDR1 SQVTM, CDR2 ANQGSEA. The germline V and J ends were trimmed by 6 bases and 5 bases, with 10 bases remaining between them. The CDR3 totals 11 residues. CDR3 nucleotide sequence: TGCAGCGTGGACATGGGGACTGAAGCTTTCTTT. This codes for CSVDMGTEAFF.

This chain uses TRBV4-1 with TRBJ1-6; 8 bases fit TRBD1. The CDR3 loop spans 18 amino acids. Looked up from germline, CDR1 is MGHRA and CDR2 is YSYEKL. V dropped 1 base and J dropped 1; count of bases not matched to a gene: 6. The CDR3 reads CASSQASTGGSYNSPLHF. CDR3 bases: TGCGCCAGCAGCCAAGCCTCAACAGGGGGATCCTATAATTCACCCCTCCACTTT.

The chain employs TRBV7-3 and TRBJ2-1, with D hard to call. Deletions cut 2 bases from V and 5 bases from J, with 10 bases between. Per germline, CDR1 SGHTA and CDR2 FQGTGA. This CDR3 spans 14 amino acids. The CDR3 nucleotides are TGTGCCAGCAGCTTAGGCGGAGCTAACAATGAGCAGTTCTTC. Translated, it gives CASSLGGANNEQFF.

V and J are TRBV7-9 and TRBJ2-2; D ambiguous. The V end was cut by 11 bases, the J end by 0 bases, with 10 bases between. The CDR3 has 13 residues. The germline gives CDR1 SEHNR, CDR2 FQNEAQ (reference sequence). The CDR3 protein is CACLTANTGELFF. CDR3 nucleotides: TGTGCCTGTCTGACCGCGAACACCGGGGAGCTGTTTTTT.

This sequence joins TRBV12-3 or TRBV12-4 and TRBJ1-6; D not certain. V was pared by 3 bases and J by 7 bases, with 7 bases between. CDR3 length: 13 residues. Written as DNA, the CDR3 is TGTGCCAGCAGTTTGGGTTGGAATTCACCCCTCCACTTT. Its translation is CASSLGWNSPLHF.

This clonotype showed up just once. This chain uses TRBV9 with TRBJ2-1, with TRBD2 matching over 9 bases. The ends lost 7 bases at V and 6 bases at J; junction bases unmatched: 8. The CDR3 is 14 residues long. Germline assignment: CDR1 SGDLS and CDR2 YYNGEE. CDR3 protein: CASSKGTSFNEQFF. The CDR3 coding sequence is TGTGCCAGCTCGAAGGGGACTAGCTTCAATGAGCAGTTCTTC. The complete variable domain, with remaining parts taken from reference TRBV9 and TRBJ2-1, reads DSGVTQTPKHLITATGQRVTLRCSPRSGDLSVYWYQQSLDQGLQFLIQYYNGEERAKGNILERFSAQQFPDLHSELNLSSLELGDSALYFCASSKGTSFNEQFFGPGTRLTVL.

The DNA for the CDR3 is TGTGCCAGCAGTGAAGATACAGGGGGATCGGGGCAGTACTTC. Protein product: CASSEDTGGSGQYF. The chain recombines TRBV2 with TRBJ2-7; 8 nucleotides align to TRBD1. The CDR3 consists of 14 residues. Germline assignment: CDR1 SNHLY and CDR2 FYNNEI. V shed 1 base and J 9 bases; nucleotides not matched to a gene: 8.